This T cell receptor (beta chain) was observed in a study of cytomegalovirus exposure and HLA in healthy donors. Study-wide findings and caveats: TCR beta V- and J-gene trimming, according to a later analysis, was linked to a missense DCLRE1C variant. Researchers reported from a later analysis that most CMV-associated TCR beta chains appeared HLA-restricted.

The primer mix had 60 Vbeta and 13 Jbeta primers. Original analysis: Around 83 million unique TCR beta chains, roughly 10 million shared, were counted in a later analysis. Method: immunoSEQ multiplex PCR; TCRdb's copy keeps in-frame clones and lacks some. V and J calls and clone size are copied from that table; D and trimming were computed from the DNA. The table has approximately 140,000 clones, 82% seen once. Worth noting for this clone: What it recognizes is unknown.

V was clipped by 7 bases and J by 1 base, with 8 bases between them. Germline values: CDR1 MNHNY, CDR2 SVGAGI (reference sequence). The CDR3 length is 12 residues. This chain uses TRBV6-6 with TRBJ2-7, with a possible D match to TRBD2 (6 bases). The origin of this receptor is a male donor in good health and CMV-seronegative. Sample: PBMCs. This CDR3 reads CASKEGSYEQYF. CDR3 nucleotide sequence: TGTGCCAGCAAGGAGGGTTCCTACGAGCAGTACTTC.